This T cell receptor (beta chain) came from a study of CXCR3 chemokines and chemotherapy response in bladder cancer. A single record per CDR3 protein comes from TCRdb applying MiXCR to the PCR reads. The sample has some 2,000 distinct CDR3 sequences, approximately 15% seen once; the top ten hold under 30%. The CDR3 contains 13 residues. Trimming cost V 7 bases and J 5 bases, with 15 bases left between them. This clonotype was obtained from a human donor with bladder cancer that responded to neoadjuvant chemotherapy. The specimen was taken from a patient whose treatment included neoadjuvant chemotherapy. The rearrangement uses TRBV12-3 or TRBV12-4 and TRBJ2-7; D is possibly TRBD1 (5 bases). The CDR3 sequence is CASIPNPGNEQYF. CDR3 DNA sequence: TGTGCCAGCATCCCGAACCCAGGGAACGAGCAGTACTTC.